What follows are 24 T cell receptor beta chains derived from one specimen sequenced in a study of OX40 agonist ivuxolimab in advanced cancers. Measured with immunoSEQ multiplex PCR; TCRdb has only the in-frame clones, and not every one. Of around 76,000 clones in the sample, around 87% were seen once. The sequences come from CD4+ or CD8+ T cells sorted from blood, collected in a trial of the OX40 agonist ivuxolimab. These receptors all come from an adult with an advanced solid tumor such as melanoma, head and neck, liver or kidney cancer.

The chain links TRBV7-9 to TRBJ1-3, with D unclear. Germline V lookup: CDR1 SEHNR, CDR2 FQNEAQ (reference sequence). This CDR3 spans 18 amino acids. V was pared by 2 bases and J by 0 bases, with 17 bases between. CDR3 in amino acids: CASSLYSYRRYSGNTIYF. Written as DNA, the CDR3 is TGTGCCAGCAGCTTATATTCGTACAGACGTTACTCTGGAAACACCATATATTTT.

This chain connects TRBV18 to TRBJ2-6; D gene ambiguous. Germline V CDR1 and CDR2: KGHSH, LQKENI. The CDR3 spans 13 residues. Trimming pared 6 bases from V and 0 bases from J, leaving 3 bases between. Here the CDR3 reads CASSISGANVLTF. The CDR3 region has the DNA TGTGCCAGCTCTATCTCTGGGGCCAACGTCCTGACTTTC.

CDR3 bases: TGTGCCAGCAGTTCGGCGGGGGCGGGCAGTTATGGCTACACCTTC. This encodes CASSSAGAGSYGYTF. The J gene is TRBJ1-2, the V gene TRBV27, with D perhaps TRBD1 (6 bases). There are 15 residues in the CDR3. Between the trimmed V and J ends, which lost 4 bases and 5 bases, there was a span of 17 bases. Germline loops: CDR1 MNHEY, CDR2 SMNVEV (reference sequence).

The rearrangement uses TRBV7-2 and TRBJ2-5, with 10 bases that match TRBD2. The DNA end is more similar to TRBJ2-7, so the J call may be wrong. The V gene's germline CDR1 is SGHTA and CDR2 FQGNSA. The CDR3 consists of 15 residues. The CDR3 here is CASRFSSGGPYEQYF. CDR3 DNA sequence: TGTGCCAGCAGATTTAGTAGCGGGGGGCCTTACGAGCAGTACTTC.

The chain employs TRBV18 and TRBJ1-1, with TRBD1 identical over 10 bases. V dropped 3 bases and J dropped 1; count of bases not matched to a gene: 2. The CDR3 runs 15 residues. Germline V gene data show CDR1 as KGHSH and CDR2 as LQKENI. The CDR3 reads CASSPGQGSNTEAFF. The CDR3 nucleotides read TGTGCCAGCTCACCGGGACAGGGGTCGAACACTGAAGCTTTCTTT. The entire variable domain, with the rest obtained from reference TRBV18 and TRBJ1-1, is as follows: NAGVMQNPRHLVRRRGQEARLRCSPMKGHSHVYWYRQLPEEGLKFMVYLQKENIIDESGMPKERFSAEFPKEGPSILRIQQVVRGDSAAYFCASSPGQGSNTEAFFGQGTRLTVV.

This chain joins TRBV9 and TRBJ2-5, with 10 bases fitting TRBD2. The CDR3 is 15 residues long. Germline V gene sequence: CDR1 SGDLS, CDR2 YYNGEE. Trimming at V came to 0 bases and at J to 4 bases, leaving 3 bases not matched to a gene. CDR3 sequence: CASSVGIAGGETQYF. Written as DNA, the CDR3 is TGTGCCAGCAGCGTAGGTATAGCGGGAGGAGAGACCCAGTACTTC. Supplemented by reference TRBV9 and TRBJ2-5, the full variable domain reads DSGVTQTPKHLITATGQRVTLRCSPRSGDLSVYWYQQSLDQGLQFLIQYYNGEERAKGNILERFSAQQFPDLHSELNLSSLELGDSALYFCASSVGIAGGETQYFGPGTRLLVL.

CDR3 DNA sequence: TGTGCCAGCGACGGACAGGGACGAGGCGAAAAACTGTTTTTT. This translates into CASDGQGRGEKLFF. J is TRBJ1-4 and V is TRBV2; the match to TRBD1 covers 8 bases. V was pared by 8 bases and J by 8 bases, with 10 bases of the junction left unmatched. Germline CDR1 reads SNHLY; CDR2 reads FYNNEI. This CDR3 region has 14 residues.

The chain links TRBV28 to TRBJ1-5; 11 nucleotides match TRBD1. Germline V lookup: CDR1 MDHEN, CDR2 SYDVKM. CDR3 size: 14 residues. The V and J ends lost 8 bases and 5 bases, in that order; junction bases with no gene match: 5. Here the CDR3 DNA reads TGTGCCAGCGGGACAGGGGGTAGGTATCAGCCCCAGCATTTT. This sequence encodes CASGTGGRYQPQHF.

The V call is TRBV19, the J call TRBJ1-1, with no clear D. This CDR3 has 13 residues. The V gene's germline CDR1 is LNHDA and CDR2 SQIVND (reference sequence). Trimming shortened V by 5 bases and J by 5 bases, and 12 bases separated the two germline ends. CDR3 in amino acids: CASSPPQRTEAFF. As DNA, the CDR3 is TGTGCCAGTAGTCCCCCCCAGAGAACTGAAGCTTTCTTT. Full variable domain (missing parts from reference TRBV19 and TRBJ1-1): DGGITQSPKYLFRKEGQNVTLSCEQNLNHDAMYWYRQDPGQGLRLIYYSQIVNDFQKGDIAEGYSVSREKKESFPLTVTSAQKNPTAFYLCASSPPQRTEAFFGQGTRLTVV.

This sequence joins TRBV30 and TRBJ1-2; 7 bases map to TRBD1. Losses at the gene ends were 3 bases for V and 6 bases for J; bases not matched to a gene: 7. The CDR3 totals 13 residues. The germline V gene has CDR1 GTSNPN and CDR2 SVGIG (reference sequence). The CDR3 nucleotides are TGTGCCTGGAGAAGGAAGGGGGCGGATGGCTACACCTTC. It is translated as CAWRRKGADGYTF.

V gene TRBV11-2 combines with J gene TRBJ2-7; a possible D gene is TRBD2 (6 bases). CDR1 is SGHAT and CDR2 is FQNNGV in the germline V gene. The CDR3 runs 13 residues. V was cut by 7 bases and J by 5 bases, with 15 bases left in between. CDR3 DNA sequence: TGTGCCAGCACTTTACTAGCCCGTGACGAGCAGTACTTC. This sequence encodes CASTLLARDEQYF.

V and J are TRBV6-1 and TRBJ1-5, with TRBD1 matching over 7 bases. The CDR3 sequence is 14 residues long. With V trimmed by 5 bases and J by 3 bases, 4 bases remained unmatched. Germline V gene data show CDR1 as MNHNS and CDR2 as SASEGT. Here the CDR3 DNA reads TGTGCCAGCAGTCCGGGACAGCTCAATCAGCCCCAGCATTTT. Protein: CASSPGQLNQPQHF.

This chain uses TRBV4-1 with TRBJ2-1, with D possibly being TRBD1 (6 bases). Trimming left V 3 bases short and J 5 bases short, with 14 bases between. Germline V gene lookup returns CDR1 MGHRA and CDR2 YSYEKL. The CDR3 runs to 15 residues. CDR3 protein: CASSQGAGWDNEQFF. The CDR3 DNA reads TGCGCCAGCAGCCAGGGGGCAGGGTGGGACAATGAGCAGTTCTTC.

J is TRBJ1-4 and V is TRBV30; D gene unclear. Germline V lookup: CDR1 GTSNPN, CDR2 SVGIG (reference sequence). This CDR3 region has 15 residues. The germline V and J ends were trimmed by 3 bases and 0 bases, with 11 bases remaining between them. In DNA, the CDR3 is TGTGCCTGGAGGAAAACGGTTGCAACTAATGAAAAACTGTTTTTT. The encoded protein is CAWRKTVATNEKLFF.

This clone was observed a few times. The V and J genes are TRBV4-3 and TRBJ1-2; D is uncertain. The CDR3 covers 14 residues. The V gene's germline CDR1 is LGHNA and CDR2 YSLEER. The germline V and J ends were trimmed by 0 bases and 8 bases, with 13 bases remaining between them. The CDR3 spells CASSQEWVGGGYTF. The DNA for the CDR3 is TGCGCCAGCAGCCAAGAGTGGGTGGGAGGGGGCTACACCTTC.

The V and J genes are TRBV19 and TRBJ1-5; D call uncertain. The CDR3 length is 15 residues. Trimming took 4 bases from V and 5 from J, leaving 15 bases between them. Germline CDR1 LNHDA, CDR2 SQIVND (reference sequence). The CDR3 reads CASSTVGEWYQPQHF. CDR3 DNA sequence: TGTGCCAGTAGTACCGTCGGGGAGTGGTATCAGCCCCAGCATTTT.

CDR3 sequence reads: CASSLEAGGQHEQYF. CDR3 nucleotide sequence: TGTGCCAGCAGCTTAGAAGCGGGAGGGCAGCACGAGCAGTACTTC. The V and J genes are TRBV7-7 and TRBJ2-7; TRBD2 agrees at 10 bases. CDR3 size: 15 residues. The V gene end was trimmed by 1 base and the J gene end by 5 bases; junction bases not matched to a gene: 5. The germline CDR1 and CDR2 sequences are SSHAT and FNYEAQ (reference sequence).

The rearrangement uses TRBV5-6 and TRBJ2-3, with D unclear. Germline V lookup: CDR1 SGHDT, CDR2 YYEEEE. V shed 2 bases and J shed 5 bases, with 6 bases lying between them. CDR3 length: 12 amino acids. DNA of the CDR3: TGTGCCAGCAGCTTAGCGTTAGATACGCAGTATTTT. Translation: CASSLALDTQYF.

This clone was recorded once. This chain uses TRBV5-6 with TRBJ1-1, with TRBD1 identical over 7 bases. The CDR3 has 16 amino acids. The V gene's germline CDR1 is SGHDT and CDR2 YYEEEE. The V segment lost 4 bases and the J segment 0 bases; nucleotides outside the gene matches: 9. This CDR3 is CASSLGPTGVNTEAFF. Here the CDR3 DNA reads TGTGCCAGCAGCCTTGGGCCCACAGGGGTGAACACTGAAGCTTTCTTT. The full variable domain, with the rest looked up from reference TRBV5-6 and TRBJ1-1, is DAGVTQSPTHLIKTRGQQVTLRCSPKSGHDTVSWYQQALGQGPQFIFQYYEEEERQRGNFPDRFSGHQFPNYSSELNVNALLLGDSALYLCASSLGPTGVNTEAFFGQGTRLTVV.

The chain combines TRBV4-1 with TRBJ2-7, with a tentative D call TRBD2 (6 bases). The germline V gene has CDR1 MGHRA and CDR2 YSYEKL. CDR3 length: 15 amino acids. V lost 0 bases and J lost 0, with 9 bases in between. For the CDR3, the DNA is TGCGCCAGCAGCCAAGATCCGGGGGACTCCTACGAGCAGTACTTC. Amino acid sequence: CASSQDPGDSYEQYF.

The chain's CDR3 is CATTDRGGGTEAFF. In DNA, the CDR3 is TGTGCCACAACGGACAGGGGAGGGGGCACTGAAGCTTTCTTT. V and J are TRBV6-6 and TRBJ1-1; 9 bases agree with TRBD1. V shed 10 bases, J shed 4 bases, and the junction held 10 bases outside the gene matches. The CDR3 consists of 14 residues. CDR1 is MNHNY, CDR2 SVGAGI, per germline (reference sequence).

For the CDR3, the DNA is TGTGCCAGCTCACTTAGACTAGCGGGCGATAGATTCTACGAGCAGTACTTC. It specifies CASSLRLAGDRFYEQYF. The chain recombines TRBV18 with TRBJ2-7; 10 nucleotides line up with TRBD2. With V trimmed by 4 bases and J by 3 bases, 12 bases remained unmatched. The CDR3 spans 17 residues. Per germline, CDR1 KGHSH and CDR2 LQKENI.

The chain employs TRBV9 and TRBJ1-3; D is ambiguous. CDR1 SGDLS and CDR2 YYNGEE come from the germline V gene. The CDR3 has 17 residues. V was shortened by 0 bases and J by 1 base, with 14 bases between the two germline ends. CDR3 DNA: TGTGCCAGCAGCGTAGGATTGGGTTACGCTTCTGGAAACACCATATATTTT. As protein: CASSVGLGYASGNTIYF.

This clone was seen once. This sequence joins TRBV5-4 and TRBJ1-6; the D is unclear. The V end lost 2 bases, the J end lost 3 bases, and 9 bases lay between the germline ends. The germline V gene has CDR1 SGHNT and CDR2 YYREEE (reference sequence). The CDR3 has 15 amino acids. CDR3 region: CASSLAGIYNSPLHF. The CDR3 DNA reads TGTGCCAGCAGCTTAGCGGGAATCTATAATTCACCCCTCCACTTT.